This T cell receptor (beta chain) was recovered during a study of early T cells in non-severe SARS-CoV-2 infection. Molecules of cDNA were individually given unique molecular identifiers that were attached to them. MiXCR, run by TCRdb on the 5' RACE reads, gives a single entry per CDR3 protein. The data hold about 90,000 distinct CDR3 sequences, with roughly 12% observed a single time. The CDR3 consists of 15 residues. Trimming removed 1 base from V and 7 bases from J; junction bases left unmatched: 7. Germline CDR1 MNHEY, CDR2 SMNVEV (reference sequence). This clonotype was seen repeatedly, ten times or more.

Sequencing was performed on whole blood, taken at baseline. The TCR sequence derives from an adult who was a healthcare worker with PCR-confirmed SARS-CoV-2 infection or an uninfected control (not recorded which). The gene calls are TRBV27 and TRBJ2-1; 7 bases fit TRBD1. The CDR3 bases are TGTGCCAGCAGTTTATGGACAGGTGGTGGAAATGAGCAGTTCTTC. This gives the protein CASSLWTGGGNEQFF.